A selection of T cell receptor beta chains follows, all from one sample in a study of patients and donors after allogeneic stem cell transplantation. TCRdb re-called the RT-PCR reads through MiXCR, storing one row per CDR3 protein. The profile shows hundreds of thousands of distinct CDR3 sequences, 16% of them singletons. Sequenced input: blood, either unsorted or a sorted T cell fraction (not recorded which). The receptors derive from a human donor who was either an allogeneic HSCT recipient or a stem cell or donor lymphocyte infusion donor (not recorded which). It is not recorded whose cells these are; they may come from a transplant donor. Both conserved end residues are part of each CDR3. D genes are given only for firm matches. Clone size, where shown, is once, few, many, or a class for clones that have expanded.

clone_size	j_call	d_call	cdr3_length	v_call	cdr3_aa	cdr3_nt
NA	TRBJ2-1	TRBD2	17	TRBV3-1	CASSQGWGLAGFNEQFF	TGTGCCAGCAGCCAAGGGTGGGGACTAGCGGGATTCAATGAGCAGTTCTTC
NA	TRBJ2-3	TRBD2	15	TRBV14	CASSRTSGPTDTQYF	TGTGCCAGCAGCCGTACTAGCGGCCCCACAGATACGCAGTATTTT
few	TRBJ2-3	NA	14	TRBV27	CASSLQRATDTQYF	TGTGCCAGCAGTTTACAGCGGGCCACAGATACGCAGTATTTT
NA	TRBJ2-3	TRBD1	14	TRBV2	CASSLGQGSDTQYF	TGTGCCAGCAGTCTCGGACAGGGCTCAGATACGCAGTATTTT
few	TRBJ2-5	NA	12	TRBV20-1	CSAKHNQETQYF	TGCAGTGCCAAACACAACCAAGAGACCCAGTACTTC
NA	TRBJ2-7	TRBD2	16	TRBV15	CATSRDLRGATREQYF	TGTGCCACCAGCAGAGATCTGCGGGGGGCCACGCGGGAGCAGTACTTC
NA	TRBJ2-5	NA	11	TRBV25-1	CASSEGQTQYF	TGTGCCAGCAGTGAAGGGCAGACCCAGTACTTC
few	TRBJ2-6	TRBD1	17	TRBV19	CASSIGTGKAGANVLTF	TGTGCCAGTAGTATTGGGACAGGGAAGGCTGGGGCCAACGTCCTGACTTTC
NA	TRBJ1-1	NA	14	TRBV10-3	CAISAYRVGTEAFF	TGTGCCATCAGTGCATACAGGGTGGGAACTGAAGCTTTCTTT
few	TRBJ1-5	NA	14	TRBV18	CASSPGYSIQPQHF	TGTGCCAGCTCACCAGGGTATAGCATTCAGCCCCAGCATTTT
NA	TRBJ2-1	NA	12	TRBV29-1	CSGRQDYNEQFF	TGCAGCGGAAGACAGGACTACAATGAGCAGTTCTTC
few	TRBJ1-2	NA	12	TRBV18	CASSGPTYGYTF	TGTGCCAGCTCGGGACCGACCTATGGCTACACCTTC
many	TRBJ1-6	NA	13	TRBV12-3/TRBV12-4	CASQAGVLSPLHF	TGTGCCAGCCAGGCAGGGGTCCTTTCACCCCTCCACTTT
NA	TRBJ1-1	NA	14	TRBV9	CASSANGGNTEAFF	TGTGCCAGCAGCGCCAACGGAGGGAACACTGAAGCTTTCTTT
few	TRBJ2-1	TRBD2	17	TRBV20-1	CSGVGLAGSSPYNEQFF	TGCAGTGGGGTTGGGCTAGCGGGCTCTTCGCCTTACAATGAGCAGTTCTTC
NA	TRBJ2-5	NA	15	TRBV20-1	CSANNRVQRGFTQYF	TGCAGTGCTAACAACAGGGTTCAGCGTGGATTTACCCAGTACTTC
NA	TRBJ2-3	NA	14	TRBV12-3/TRBV12-4	CASRWAGATDTQYF	TGTGCCAGCCGATGGGCGGGGGCGACAGATACGCAGTATTTT
NA	TRBJ2-3	NA	14	TRBV9	CASSVNTGSIVQYF	TGTGCCAGCAGCGTTAACACAGGGTCAATTGTGCAGTATTTT
NA	TRBJ2-2	NA	15	TRBV7-9	CASSGWRRNTGELFF	TGTGCCAGCAGCGGTTGGCGGCGGAACACCGGGGAGCTGTTTTTT
few	TRBJ1-1	TRBD1	17	TRBV12-3/TRBV12-4	CASYDRGSQFMNTEAFF	TGTGCCAGCTATGACAGGGGGAGTCAATTCATGAACACTGAAGCTTTCTTT
few	TRBJ2-1	TRBD1	16	TRBV6-1	CASSPRGISSYNEQFF	TGTGCCAGCAGCCCCAGGGGGATAAGCTCCTACAATGAGCAGTTCTTC
few	TRBJ2-3	NA	15	TRBV7-9	CASSLARRSTDTQYF	TGTGCCAGCAGCTTAGCTCGAAGGTCCACAGATACGCAGTATTTT
few	TRBJ1-1	NA	17	TRBV11-2	CASSLEGNLVRGTEAFF	TGTGCCAGCAGCTTAGAGGGAAACCTGGTGCGGGGGACTGAAGCTTTCTTT
NA	TRBJ2-3	NA	13	TRBV7-9	CASSPHGSDTQYF	TGTGCCAGCAGCCCCCATGGTTCAGATACGCAGTATTTT
many	TRBJ2-1	NA	17	TRBV7-8	CASSLAMVGDFYNEQFF	TGTGCCAGCAGCTTAGCGATGGTGGGAGACTTCTACAATGAGCAGTTCTTC